This TCR beta chain was captured in a study of neurological immune-mediated disorders. Overall study results and limits: HTLV-1-associated myelopathy had the most TCR clonal expansion, while multiple sclerosis had the least, a level that fell below healthy controls.

J gave up 1 base and V 10 bases, and 4 bases lay outside the gene matches. CDR3 length: 12 residues. Germline V gene data show CDR1 as ENHRY and CDR2 as SYGVKD. The healthy controls volunteered at a blood bank in Maryland, USA. PBMCs numbering 2 million and stored at -80 C yielded the unsorted libraries. TCRdb reprocessed the 5' RACE reads via MiXCR and lists one record per CDR3 protein. Of about 30,000 distinct CDR3 sequences in the sample, around 15% are singletons; the top ten hold 25% to 35%. This clonotype has ten or more counts. The target antigen is unknown. This sequence joins TRBV10-3 and TRBJ2-7; 7 bases are a match to TRBD2. The sequenced sample was PBMCs. This TCR was recovered from a man aged 65 to 85 in good health. As DNA, the CDR3 is TGTGCCACAGCGGGGAGATCCTACGAGCAGTACTTC. This sequence encodes CATAGRSYEQYF.